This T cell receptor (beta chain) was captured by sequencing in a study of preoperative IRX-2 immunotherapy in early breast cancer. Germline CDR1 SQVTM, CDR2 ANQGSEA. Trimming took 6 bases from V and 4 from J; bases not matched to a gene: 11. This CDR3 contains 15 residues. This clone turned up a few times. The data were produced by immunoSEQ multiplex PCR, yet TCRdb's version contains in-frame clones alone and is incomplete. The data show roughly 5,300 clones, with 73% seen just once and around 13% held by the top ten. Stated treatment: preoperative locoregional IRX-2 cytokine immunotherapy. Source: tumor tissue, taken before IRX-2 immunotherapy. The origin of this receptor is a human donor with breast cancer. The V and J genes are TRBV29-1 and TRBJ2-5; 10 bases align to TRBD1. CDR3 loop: CSVGPTGGMGETQYF. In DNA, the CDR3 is TGCAGCGTCGGACCGACAGGGGGCATGGGAGAGACCCAGTACTTC.